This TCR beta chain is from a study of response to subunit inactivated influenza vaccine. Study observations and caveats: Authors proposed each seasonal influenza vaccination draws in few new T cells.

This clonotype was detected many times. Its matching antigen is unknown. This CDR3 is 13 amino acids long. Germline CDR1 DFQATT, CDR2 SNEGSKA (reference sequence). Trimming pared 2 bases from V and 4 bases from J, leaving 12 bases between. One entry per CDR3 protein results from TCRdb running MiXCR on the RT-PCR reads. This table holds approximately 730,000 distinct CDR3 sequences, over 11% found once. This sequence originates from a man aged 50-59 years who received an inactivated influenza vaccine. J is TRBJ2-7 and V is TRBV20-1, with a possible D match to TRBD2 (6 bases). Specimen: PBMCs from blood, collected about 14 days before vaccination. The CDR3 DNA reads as TGCAGTGCTAGAACTGGCGGGGTTTACGAGCAGTACTTC. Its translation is CSARTGGVYEQYF.